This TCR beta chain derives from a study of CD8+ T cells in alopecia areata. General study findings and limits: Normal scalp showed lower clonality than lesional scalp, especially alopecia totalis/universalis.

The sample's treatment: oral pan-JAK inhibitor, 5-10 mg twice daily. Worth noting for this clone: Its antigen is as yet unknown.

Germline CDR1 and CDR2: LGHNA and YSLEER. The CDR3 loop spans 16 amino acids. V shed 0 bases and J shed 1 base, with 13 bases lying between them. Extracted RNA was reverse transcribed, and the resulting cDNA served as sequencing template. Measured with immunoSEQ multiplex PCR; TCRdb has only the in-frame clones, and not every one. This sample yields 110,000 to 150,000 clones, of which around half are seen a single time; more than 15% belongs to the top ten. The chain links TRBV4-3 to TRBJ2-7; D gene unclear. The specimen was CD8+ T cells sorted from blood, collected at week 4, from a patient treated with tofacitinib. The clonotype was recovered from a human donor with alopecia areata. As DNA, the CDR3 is TGCGCCAGCAGCCAAGATGTACACCTCTTGTCCTACGAGCAGTACTTC. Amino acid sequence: CASSQDVHLLSYEQYF.